Sequencing of this TCR beta chain was carried out in a study of T cells in Graves' hyperthyroidism and ophthalmopathy. CDR1 and CDR2 from the germline V gene are MNHEY and SVGAGI. This CDR3 is built from 12 residues. V was clipped by 7 bases and J by 4 bases, with 11 bases between them. This clonotype was counted ten times or more. Amplified TCR beta CDR3 regions derived from RNA transcripts. TCR CDR3 underwent first-round RT-PCR with the HTBI primer set. One entry per CDR3 protein, called by TCRdb with MiXCR from the multiplex PCR reads. There are approximately 600,000 distinct CDR3 sequences in the sample; roughly 14% occur only once, and approximately 4.2% lies in the top ten. It was 10 ml of fresh peripheral blood that supplied the PBMCs.

The sample was blood. The chain recombines TRBV6-5 with TRBJ2-7; no clear D. This clonotype was obtained from a woman in her 40s with Graves' ophthalmopathy. Here the CDR3 reads CASIRLGYEQYF. The CDR3 nucleotides are TGTGCCAGCATAAGACTGGGATACGAGCAGTACTTC.